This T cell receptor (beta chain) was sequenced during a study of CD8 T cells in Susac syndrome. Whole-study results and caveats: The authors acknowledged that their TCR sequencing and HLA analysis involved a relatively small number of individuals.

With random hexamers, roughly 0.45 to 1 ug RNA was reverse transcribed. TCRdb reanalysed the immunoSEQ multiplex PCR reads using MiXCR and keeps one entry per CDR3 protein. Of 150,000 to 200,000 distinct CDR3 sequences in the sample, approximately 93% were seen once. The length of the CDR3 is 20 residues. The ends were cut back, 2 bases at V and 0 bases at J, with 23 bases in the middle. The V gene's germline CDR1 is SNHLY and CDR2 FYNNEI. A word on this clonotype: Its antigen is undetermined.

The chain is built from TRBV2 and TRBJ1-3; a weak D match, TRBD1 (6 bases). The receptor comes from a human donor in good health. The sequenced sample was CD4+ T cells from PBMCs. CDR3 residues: CASSERLVRGARASGNTIYF. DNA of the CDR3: TGTGCCAGCAGTGAAAGGCTGGTACGGGGGGCGCGGGCCTCTGGAAACACCATATATTTT.